The 28 T cell receptor beta chains given below trace back to one sample, sequenced in a study of radiotherapy plus CTLA-4 blockade in lung cancer (dated by TCRdb to the late 2010s). The method was the immunoSEQ multiplex PCR assay. TCRdb limited this immuneACCESS table to in-frame rearrangements with V and J called. A share of clones is missing; checked studies link under half to unresolved V genes, and the rest is unexplained. This sample is represented by over 100,000 clones; approximately 77% of them were singletons. The ten largest clones add up to 2.5% to 3.5% of the sample. The starting material was peripheral blood, obtained from a patient treated with radiotherapy plus ipilimumab. The receptors were sampled from a human donor with non-small cell lung cancer that progressed on radiotherapy plus ipilimumab. Some clones in this sample may be carry-over from other donors' samples.

This chain connects TRBV10-3 to TRBJ2-1; TRBD2 might be the D (7 bases). The CDR3 length is 15 residues. CDR1 ENHRY and CDR2 SYGVKD come from the germline V gene. The V gene lost 6 bases and the J gene lost 7 bases, with 19 bases spanning the gap. The CDR3 nucleotides are TGTGCCATCAGCCGGGCGGGGGCCGGGGGGAATGAGCAGTTCTTC. This sequence encodes CAISRAGAGGNEQFF.

The chain combines TRBV29-1 with TRBJ2-1; no definite D call. Germline V CDR1 and CDR2: SQVTM, ANQGSEA. The CDR3 covers 16 residues. Between the trimmed V and J ends, which lost 4 bases and 6 bases, there was a span of 22 bases. CDR3 sequence: CSVGRHMAPQPNEQFF. The CDR3 bases are TGCAGCGTTGGTCGCCATATGGCCCCTCAACCCAATGAGCAGTTCTTC.

Only one count was recorded for this clone. The chain combines TRBV18 with TRBJ1-5; D ambiguous. V was pared by 2 bases and J by 4 bases, with 6 bases between. Germline V gene sequence: CDR1 KGHSH, CDR2 LQKENI. The CDR3 sequence is 13 residues long. CDR3 nucleotides: TGTGCCAGCTCACCAGCCAATAATCAGCCCCAGCATTTT. This codes for CASSPANNQPQHF.

The chain combines TRBV9 with TRBJ1-2; 9 bases align to TRBD1. The CDR3 sequence is 14 residues long. V lost 0 bases and J lost 6; bases outside the gene matches: 3. Per germline, CDR1 SGDLS and CDR2 YYNGEE. This CDR3 is CASSVEDRGHGYTF. For the CDR3, the DNA is TGTGCCAGCAGCGTAGAGGACAGGGGCCATGGCTACACCTTC.

This chain uses TRBV21-1 with TRBJ2-3. TRBV21-1 is noted as a pseudogene. The CDR3 length is 17 residues. In DNA form, the CDR3 reads TGTGCCAGCAGCAAAGTGGTCGGAAAGGGCGGCACAGATACGCAGTATTTT. This sequence encodes CASSKVVGKGGTDTQYF.

The chain couples TRBV6-6 to TRBJ2-7, with 11 bases matching TRBD2. The CDR3 has 15 amino acids. Trimming cost V 4 bases and J 3 bases; bases outside gene matches: 5. Germline CDR1 is MNHNY and CDR2 is SVGAGI (reference sequence). The CDR3: CASSSSGGILYEQYF. For the CDR3, the DNA is TGTGCCAGCAGTTCTAGCGGGGGGATACTCTACGAGCAGTACTTC.

V is TRBV19 and J is TRBJ2-7; D gene unclear. Trimming took off 3 bases at V and 2 bases at J, with 8 bases between the two ends. This CDR3 comprises 13 residues. The germline V gene has CDR1 LNHDA and CDR2 SQIVND (reference sequence). The CDR3 spells CASSIPGTYEQYF. CDR3 nucleotides: TGTGCCAGTAGTATTCCGGGCACCTACGAGCAGTACTTC.

V gene TRBV5-1 combines with J gene TRBJ2-7; 9 bases match TRBD1. After removal of 1 base from V and 12 bases from J, the junction contained 11 bases not matched to a gene. The CDR3 consists of 14 residues. Germline V CDR1 and CDR2: SGHRS, YFSETQ. The CDR3: CASSLTGTGLLWYF. CDR3 sequence (DNA): TGCGCCAGCAGCTTGACAGGGACAGGGTTACTCTGGTACTTC.

There are a few counts of this clone. The V and J genes are TRBV10-3 and TRBJ2-7, with 9 bases fitting TRBD1. Germline V gene sequence: CDR1 ENHRY, CDR2 SYGVKD. V was pared by 8 bases and J by 2 bases, with 10 bases of the junction left unmatched. CDR3 length: 15 amino acids. The CDR3 DNA reads TGTGCCATCTCGCTCTTCGGGACAGGGCCCTACGAGCAGTACTTC. As protein: CAISLFGTGPYEQYF.

The rearrangement uses TRBV7-9 and TRBJ1-4; D unresolved. This CDR3 contains 15 residues. Germline lookup yields CDR1 SEHNR and CDR2 FQNEAQ (reference sequence). Trimming removed 4 bases from V and 0 bases from J, with 9 bases in between. CDR3 sequence (DNA): TGTGCCAGCAGCTCCTTAGATGCAACTAATGAAAAACTGTTTTTT. It is translated as CASSSLDATNEKLFF.

This clone was counted a few times. The chain combines TRBV6-5 with TRBJ2-3, with D maybe TRBD2 (6 bases). This CDR3 contains 14 residues. Germline values: CDR1 MNHEY, CDR2 SVGAGI. Trimming pared 0 bases from V and 5 bases from J, leaving 9 bases between. The CDR3 region has the DNA TGTGCCAGCAGTTACTCAGCCGGGAGAGATACGCAGTATTTT. Amino acid sequence: CASSYSAGRDTQYF.

This clone was detected only a few times. The chain recombines TRBV18 with TRBJ1-2, with D possibly being TRBD1 (5 bases). V lost 1 base to trimming and J lost 6 bases, with 15 bases between them. In germline, CDR1 is KGHSH, CDR2 LQKENI. The length of the CDR3 is 15 residues. As DNA, the CDR3 is TGTGCCAGCTCACCACTCAATTTGCCGGGGGATGGCTACACCTTC. Its protein product is CASSPLNLPGDGYTF.

V gene TRBV6-5 combines with J gene TRBJ2-7, with 9 bases lining up with TRBD1. Germline lookup yields CDR1 MNHEY and CDR2 SVGAGI. The length of the CDR3 is 15 residues. V was pared by 4 bases and J by 4 bases, with 8 bases of the junction left unmatched. The CDR3 bases are TGTGCCAGCAGTTCGACCGGGACAGGGTTTTACGAGCAGTACTTC. As protein: CASSSTGTGFYEQYF.

The chain has TRBV5-4 and TRBJ2-3; a weak D match, TRBD2 (7 bases). Germline CDR1 reads SGHNT; CDR2 reads YYREEE (reference sequence). Trimming left V 2 bases short and J 6 bases short, with 22 bases between. The CDR3 consists of 17 residues. The CDR3 DNA is TGTGCCAGCAGCTTTGGAGGGGGGGCCCCCGCGCTGGATACGCAGTATTTT. Its translation: CASSFGGGAPALDTQYF. Looking up the rest from reference TRBV5-4 and TRBJ2-3 gives the full variable domain: ETGVTQSPTHLIKTRGQQVTLRCSSQSGHNTVSWYQQALGQGPQFIFQYYREEENGRGNFPPRFSGLQFPNYSSELNVNALELDDSALYLCASSFGGGAPALDTQYFGPGTRLTVL.

The chain has TRBV7-9 and TRBJ2-5; 9 bases are a match to TRBD2. The germline V gene encodes CDR1 SEHNR and CDR2 FQNEAQ (reference sequence). The J segment lost 4 bases and the V segment lost 4 bases, leaving 10 bases of the junction unmatched. The CDR3 spans 16 residues. This CDR3 reads CASSSGRLAVVETQYF. The DNA of the CDR3 is TGTGCCAGCAGCTCAGGTCGACTAGCGGTGGTAGAGACCCAGTACTTC.

The V and J genes are TRBV9 and TRBJ1-2; tentative D call: TRBD1 (5 bases). The CDR3 totals 16 residues. The ends were cut back, 0 bases at V and 1 base at J, with 13 bases in the middle. Germline-derived CDR1 and CDR2 are SGDLS and YYNGEE. For the CDR3, the DNA is TGTGCCAGCAGCGTAGATCCGGTCAGGGATAACTATGGCTACACCTTC. Amino acid sequence: CASSVDPVRDNYGYTF.

The chain employs TRBV7-2 and TRBJ2-5, with a possible D match to TRBD2 (6 bases). V dropped 7 bases and J dropped 4 bases, with 13 bases sitting between them. Germline lookup yields CDR1 SGHTA and CDR2 FQGNSA. The CDR3 runs 13 residues. CDR3 DNA: TGTGCCAGCACGGCGGGGCCCAGAGAGACCCAGTACTTC. This gives the protein CASTAGPRETQYF.

The chain employs TRBV28 and TRBJ1-5; D is undetermined. Trimming pared 3 bases from V and 4 bases from J, leaving 10 bases between. Looked up from germline, CDR1 is MDHEN and CDR2 is SYDVKM. The CDR3 extends over 14 amino acids. The CDR3 DNA reads TGTGCCAGCAGTTTTTGGCGAGTAAATCAGCCCCAGCATTTT. Protein sequence: CASSFWRVNQPQHF.

The chain couples TRBV9 to TRBJ1-6, with TRBD1 as a possible D gene (6 bases). Germline assignment: CDR1 SGDLS and CDR2 YYNGEE. With 0 bases removed from V and 6 bases from J, the gap between germline ends came to 13 bases. This CDR3 contains 16 residues. The CDR3 coding sequence is TGTGCCAGCAGCGTAGGGCCCCCAGGGGCTAATTCACCCCTCCACTTT. It specifies CASSVGPPGANSPLHF.

Concerning this clone: The same CDR3 also results from other DNA sequences found in this sample. V usage is TRBV18 and J usage is TRBJ2-7; no reliable D call. The CDR3 consists of 14 residues. Germline CDR1 reads KGHSH; CDR2 reads LQKENI. V lost 0 bases, J lost 2 bases, and 8 bases lay in between. Here the CDR3 reads CASSPPAGAYEQYF. For the CDR3, the DNA is TGTGCCAGCTCACCACCTGCAGGAGCCTACGAGCAGTACTTC. The variable domain in full, completed from reference TRBV18 and TRBJ2-7, reads NAGVMQNPRHLVRRRGQEARLRCSPMKGHSHVYWYRQLPEEGLKFMVYLQKENIIDESGMPKERFSAEFPKEGPSILRIQQVVRGDSAAYFCASSPPAGAYEQYFGPGTRLTVT.

Comments on this clone: One junction end does not reproduce the germline sequence, and a read error may be involved. Other DNA sequences of this sample code for an identical CDR3. CDR3 sequence: CASSPPLVPREQYF. The CDR3 coding sequence is TGCGCCAGCAGCCCTCCACTAGTCCCCCGCGAGCAGTACTTC. The rearrangement joins TRBV13 to TRBJ2-7; possibly TRBD2 for D (5 bases). Germline CDR1 PRHDT, CDR2 FYEKMQ (reference sequence). The CDR3 is 14 amino acids.

This clone was observed a few times. The chain recombines TRBV7-2 with TRBJ2-3; D gene unclear. The CDR3 is 12 amino acids. CDR1 SGHTA and CDR2 FQGNSA come from the germline V gene. The V end lost 1 base, the J end lost 10 bases, and 9 bases lay between the germline ends. The CDR3 is CASSLEAPAQYF. In nucleotides, the CDR3 is TGTGCCAGCAGCTTAGAAGCCCCCGCGCAGTATTTT.

This chain joins TRBV4-3 and TRBJ1-5; D gene uncertain. The CDR3 covers 15 residues. Per the germline V gene, CDR1 is LGHNA and CDR2 is YSLEER. V lost 1 base and J lost 3, with 10 bases in between. The CDR3 spells CASSQVRAPNQPQHF. The CDR3 nucleotides read TGCGCCAGCAGCCAAGTAAGGGCCCCCAATCAGCCCCAGCATTTT.

This rearrangement joins TRBV5-1 to TRBJ2-2; D gene unclear. V was trimmed by 4 bases and J by 2 bases, leaving 21 bases between them. CDR3 length equals 18 residues. The germline V gene encodes CDR1 SGHRS and CDR2 YFSETQ. The CDR3 spells CASSHSPLGQANTGELFF. CDR3 coding DNA: TGCGCCAGCAGCCACAGTCCATTAGGCCAGGCTAACACCGGGGAGCTGTTTTTT.

The rearrangement links TRBV5-1 to TRBJ1-2; 8 nucleotides line up with TRBD1. Germline CDR1 and CDR2: SGHRS and YFSETQ. CDR3 length: 14 amino acids. V lost 4 bases, J lost 5 bases, and 7 bases stayed unmatched. The DNA for the CDR3 is TGCGCCAGCAGCACGACAGGGGAGCCTTATGGCTACACCTTC. Translating it yields CASSTTGEPYGYTF.

The rearrangement joins TRBV20-1 to TRBJ1-2; D is uncertain. This CDR3 has 11 residues. Looked up from germline, CDR1 is DFQATT and CDR2 is SNEGSKA (reference sequence). Trimming cost V 7 bases and J 1 base, with 7 bases left between them. In DNA, the CDR3 is TGCAGTGGTGCAGATAACTATGGCTACACCTTC. As protein: CSGADNYGYTF.

The chain is built from TRBV7-2 and TRBJ1-1, with TRBD1 matching 7 bases. The V and J ends lost 8 bases and 12 bases, in that order; junction bases with no gene match: 9. CDR3 size: 11 residues. Per germline, CDR1 SGHTA and CDR2 FQGNSA. The CDR3 reads CASYGQAVTFF. The CDR3 DNA is TGTGCCAGCTATGGACAGGCTGTTACTTTCTTT.

The genes are TRBV5-8 and TRBJ2-5, with 12 bases matching TRBD2. The CDR3 runs 16 residues. V dropped 4 bases and J dropped 1; count of bases not matched to a gene: 5. Germline loops: CDR1 SGHTS, CDR2 YDEGEE. The CDR3 DNA reads as TGTGCCAGCAGCAAAGGACTAGCGGGGAGCCAAGAGACCCAGTACTTC. Amino acid sequence: CASSKGLAGSQETQYF.